A single sample gave rise to the 21 T cell receptor beta chains below, sequenced in a study of CXCR3-negative and CXCR3-positive naive CD8 T cells (dated by TCRdb to the late 2010s). Broad study findings and their caveats: TRB CDR3s from CXCR3-positive naive cells showed higher hydrophobicity (lower Kidera factor 4), lower energy, and higher strength and volume indices than CXCR3-negative naive cells.

Sequencing was performed on a NextSeq 550. The Human TCR Profiling Kit (MiLaboratory) was used to prepare UMI-labeled 5' RACE TRB cDNA libraries. TCRdb reprocessed the reads and provides one entry for every CDR3 protein sequence; no DNA is given. This sample's listing comprises over 95,000 distinct CDR3 sequences. About 0.34% of the sample lies in the top ten. These TCRs' antigens remain unknown. Sample: naive CXCR3+ CD8+ T cells from blood. This specimen's cell subset or site label, interpreted: CD45RO-CCR7+CD27+CD95- naive CD8+ T cells expressing CXCR3 (TNR3+). The receptors originated from a human donor in good health. Some clones in this sample may be carry-over from other donors' samples.

The chain joins TRBV28 to TRBJ2-2; TCRdb's D call, TRBD2, is unchecked because there is no DNA. CDR3 length equals 15 residues. Looked up from germline, CDR1 is MDHEN and CDR2 is SYDVKM. This CDR3 reads CASSFVASGRGELFF.

The chain couples TRBV6-5 to TRBJ2-7; TCRdb outputs TRBD1, but without DNA this stays unchecked. Germline V CDR1 and CDR2: MNHEY, SVGAGI. The CDR3 covers 13 residues. CDR3 region: CASSRQGTYEQYF.

The gene calls are TRBV7-6 and TRBJ2-7. The germline V gene has CDR1 SGHVS and CDR2 FNYEAQ. The CDR3 has 14 amino acids. The CDR3: CASSFHGSSYEQYF.

The V call is TRBV20-1, the J call TRBJ2-3; without DNA, the TCRdb call of TRBD2 cannot be checked. Per germline, CDR1 DFQATT and CDR2 SNEGSKA (reference sequence). The CDR3 consists of 16 residues. The CDR3 spells CSARDRASGDSDTQYF.

This chain uses TRBV29-1 with TRBJ2-1; TCRdb's assignment of TRBD1 cannot be checked, as there is no DNA. Per the germline V gene, CDR1 is SQVTM and CDR2 is ANQGSEA. CDR3 length equals 14 residues. CDR3 residues: CSVGDRGSYNEQFF.

The chain combines TRBV29-1 with TRBJ2-4. The CDR3 is 15 residues long. The germline CDR1 and CDR2 sequences are SQVTM and ANQGSEA. This CDR3 is CSVEEGRYGLVIQYF.

The V call is TRBV5-5, the J call TRBJ2-1; TCRdb's assignment of TRBD1 cannot be checked, as there is no DNA. The CDR3 runs to 19 residues. Germline assignment: CDR1 SGHKS and CDR2 YYEKEE (reference sequence). Here the CDR3 reads CASSLGVWAGGPLVDEQFF.

J is TRBJ1-2 and V is TRBV7-9; no DNA is available, so the TRBD1 call from TCRdb remains unchecked. The germline gives CDR1 SEHNR, CDR2 FQNEAQ (reference sequence). The CDR3 is made up of 12 amino acids. The CDR3 spells CASSSRGPGYTF.

The chain employs TRBV27 and TRBJ2-7; TCRdb indicates TRBD2, and absent DNA this call remains unverified. Germline V gene data show CDR1 as MNHEY and CDR2 as SMNVEV (reference sequence). The CDR3 runs 14 residues. The CDR3 reads CASSPGLAPIEQYF.

The genes are TRBV11-2 and TRBJ2-3; the D call from TCRdb, TRBD2, cannot be confirmed without DNA. The germline CDR1 and CDR2 sequences are SGHAT and FQNNGV. The CDR3 sequence is 20 residues long. CDR3 sequence reads: CASSPTPGAGGLSPQDTQYF.

The chain is built from TRBV24-1 and TRBJ2-3. Germline CDR1 and CDR2: KGHDR and SFDVKD. The CDR3 extends over 13 amino acids. The CDR3 reads CATRPTDTDTQYF.

The chain combines TRBV29-1 with TRBJ2-1. Germline V gene sequence: CDR1 SQVTM, CDR2 ANQGSEA. This CDR3 region has 13 residues. The CDR3 reads CSVYLASYNEQFF.

The V and J genes are TRBV7-9 and TRBJ2-7; TCRdb designates TRBD2, a call that cannot be tested without DNA. This CDR3 spans 17 amino acids. Germline V lookup: CDR1 SEHNR, CDR2 FQNEAQ (reference sequence). CDR3 sequence reads: CASSHPGALAISYEQYF.

The rearrangement joins TRBV28 to TRBJ2-7; the D gene TCRdb calls, TRBD2, cannot be checked with no DNA. This CDR3 spans 16 amino acids. Per the germline V gene, CDR1 is MDHEN and CDR2 is SYDVKM. CDR3 sequence reads: CASSLMRVTSSYEQYF. Combining the CDR3 with reference TRBV28 and TRBJ2-7 gives the whole variable domain DVKVTQSSRYLVKRTGEKVFLECVQDMDHENMFWYRQDPGLGLRLIYFSYDVKMKEKGDIPEGYSVSREKKERFSLILESASTNQTSMYLCASSLMRVTSSYEQYFGPGTRLTVT.

The chain employs TRBV4-1 and TRBJ2-5; TCRdb designates TRBD2, a call that cannot be tested without DNA. The CDR3 sequence is 15 residues long. Germline V gene lookup returns CDR1 MGHRA and CDR2 YSYEKL. CDR3 sequence: CASSREPGLQETQYF.

The chain carries TRBV12-3 or TRBV12-4 and TRBJ2-7; without DNA, the TCRdb call of TRBD1 cannot be checked. This CDR3 has 18 amino acids. The CDR3 here is CASSLGPSQATPGYEQYF.

The genes are TRBV7-2 and TRBJ2-1; checking the TCRdb D call of TRBD2 is not possible without DNA. From germline, CDR1 is SGHTA and CDR2 FQGNSA. The CDR3 sequence is 15 residues long. Here the CDR3 reads CASSLSAGGFNEQFF.

This CDR3 is CASRVTSLAGGRDLHHNEQFF. V gene TRBV28 combines with J gene TRBJ2-1; the D gene TCRdb calls, TRBD2, cannot be checked with no DNA. There are 21 residues in the CDR3. Germline V lookup: CDR1 MDHEN, CDR2 SYDVKM.

The chain uses TRBV7-3 and TRBJ2-1; the TRBD2 assignment by TCRdb is unverifiable without DNA. This CDR3 is built from 18 residues. Germline V gene sequence: CDR1 SGHTA, CDR2 FQGTGA. CDR3 sequence: CASSLTPNLAGEGNEQFF.

The CDR3 loop reads CATGVRTGGGETQYF. This chain links TRBV24-1 with TRBJ2-5; the D call of TRBD1 rests on TCRdb alone, since no DNA is present to check it. Germline V gives CDR1 KGHDR, CDR2 SFDVKD. This CDR3 is built from 15 residues.

The gene calls are TRBV12-3 or TRBV12-4 and TRBJ2-7. This CDR3 contains 13 residues. The CDR3 sequence: CASSLSRSYEQYF.